These T cell receptor beta chains were read from a single sample in a study of identical twins. TCRdb passed the 5' RACE reads through MiXCR, listing each CDR3 protein once. This table holds about 810,000 distinct CDR3 sequences, about 12% found once. The data were also submitted as part of a second study, on yellow fever vaccine responses in identical twins.

The sequenced sample was PBMCs. These receptor sequences come from a woman aged 18-29 years in good health. CDR3s include the opening cysteine and the closing phenylalanine or tryptophan. A D gene is named only where the DNA matches it firmly.

d_call v_call cdr3_aa
. TRBV14 CANRLSGTYYSNQPQHF
TRBD2 TRBV13 CASSYSGRTYEQYF
TRBD2 TRBV7-2 CAGSLLAGGPDEQFF
TRBD1 TRBV3-1 CASRGQGAGQPQHF
. TRBV7-6 CASSLALIESTDTQYF
TRBD2 TRBV7-6 CASSLAVGGTYNEQFF
. TRBV23-1 CASSQSVRNQHILEQYF
TRBD2 TRBV27 CASSKGLAGGGEQFF
. TRBV3-1 CASSQVGDTGELFF
. TRBV28 CASSLGPAYEQYF
. TRBV12-3/TRBV12-4 CASSALRNTEAFF
. TRBV10-2 CASFSSGSSYNEQFF
TRBD2 TRBV4-1 CASSQRLAEIYEQYF
. TRBV10-2 CASKDGSYNSPLHF
TRBD1 TRBV12-3/TRBV12-4 CASSKGQGRGNEQFF
. TRBV7-9 CASSLGYNNEQFF
TRBD2 TRBV20-1 CSAPGTSGLGNEQFF
. TRBV24-1 CATSGVFQETQYF
. TRBV5-5 CASSPQWWTDLF
. TRBV29-1 CSVEEMLARAITQDTQYF
. TRBV6-1 CASNRMGSSYNEQFF
. TRBV12-3/TRBV12-4 CASSPAWGRGQPQHF
TRBD2 TRBV4-1 CASSQVVRGSYNEQFF
. TRBV7-9 CASRVMSTDEQYF
TRBD2 TRBV12-3/TRBV12-4 CASSQGLAYGGTGELFF
. TRBV6-6 CASSQDQWGYTF
. TRBV7-9 CASSSGLGIGQYF
. TRBV7-6 CASSLAGRPSTDTQYF
. TRBV15 CATSRWGGWNTEAFF
. TRBV27 CASSLGSRLEQYF
TRBD1 TRBV20-1 CSARDPGTGTYNEQFF
. TRBV5-6 CASSLVGGRFSTDTQYF
. TRBV6-4 CASSLRDNTEAFF
TRBD2 TRBV15 CATSSRLAGAPYQETQYF
. TRBV2 CASTVQGLGQPQHF
. TRBV13 CASRDGTNTEAFF
. TRBV7-9 CASSSLGQNNEQFF
. TRBV2 CASSEALVVNSYEQYF
TRBD2 TRBV27 CASSARTSQNTGELFF
. TRBV7-8 CASSLLAEGGYEQYF
. TRBV9 CASSVRSLVGSPLHF
. TRBV20-1 CSARSSDTSSYEQYF
TRBD2 TRBV12-3/TRBV12-4 CASSQTSSGRYNEQFF
. TRBV19 CASSDINSGGYTF
. TRBV21-1 CASSPQQKGGMNSPLHF
. TRBV10-3 CAISDRATEAFF